What follows describes a single T cell receptor beta chain. What it recognizes is unknown. The entry originates in a study of T cell responses to AZD1222 COVID-19 vaccine. The study's findings and limits: Females outnumbered males among donors, who were mostly white British; clonal diversity was possibly underestimated. In all cases, repertoires were sampled only after the peak T cell response. Seropositive at baseline were only a handful of AZD1222 recipients.

This CDR3 spans 15 amino acids. With 7 bases clipped from V and 3 bases from J, the junction kept 12 bases outside the gene matches. Germline V gene sequence: CDR1 MGHRA, CDR2 YSYEKL. Only in-frame clones appear in the TCRdb table, and some are missing; sequencing was by immunoSEQ multiplex PCR. This sample has 150,000 to 190,000 clones, with 90% found just once. The TCR originated in an adult in good health. The chain couples TRBV4-1 to TRBJ2-7; TRBD2 agrees at 7 bases. The sample here was peripheral blood, taken on day 0 of AZD1222 vaccination. CDR3 DNA: TGCGCCAGCACACTTCGCCCTAGCGGAAACTACGAGCAGTACTTC. This translates into CASTLRPSGNYEQYF.